Here is one T cell receptor beta chain with its context. Antigen: not known. Some clones are missing from TCRdb's copy, which holds only in-frame ones; the method was immunoSEQ multiplex PCR. The table lists over 100,000 clones, approximately 84% of them singletons. V gave up 4 bases and J gave up 4 bases; unmatched junction bases: 6. This CDR3 is built from 15 residues. CDR1 and CDR2 (germline): SGDLS, YYNGEE. This entry comes from a study of graft-versus-host responses after intestinal transplantation. As for the study in general: Recipients had transplants, and these were multivisceral, liver-intestinal, or isolated intestinal. Recipients across the board were started on anti-thymocyte globulin induction, then kept on tacrolimus and steroids for 2 to 4 years.

The sequences come from unstimulated CD4+ T cells sorted from spleen or lymph node cells, collected before intestinal transplant. The receptor's source is a human donor who received an intestinal transplant. The chain couples TRBV9 to TRBJ2-1, with TRBD1 matching 9 bases. CDR3 in amino acids: CASSSGQGRYNEQFF. In DNA, the CDR3 is TGTGCCAGCAGCTCCGGACAGGGGCGGTACAATGAGCAGTTCTTC.